This T cell receptor beta chain was observed in a study of OX40 agonist ivuxolimab in advanced cancers. Study details: Enrolled patients in dose escalation had cancers that were hepatocellular carcinoma, melanoma, renal cell or head and neck cancer.

Trimming shortened V by 0 bases and J by 2 bases, and 0 bases separated the two germline ends. Germline V gene lookup returns CDR1 SGHKS and CDR2 YYEKEE (reference sequence). This CDR3 comprises 13 residues. TCRdb keeps only in-frame clones here, not all; method: immunoSEQ multiplex PCR. The repertoire consists of roughly 77,000 clones, with roughly 92% occurring once and the leading ten covering about 0.61%. V is TRBV5-5 and J is TRBJ2-6, with D unresolved. This TCR derives from an adult with an advanced solid tumor such as melanoma, head and neck, liver or kidney cancer. Specimen: CD4+ or CD8+ T cells sorted from blood, collected in a trial of the OX40 agonist ivuxolimab. CDR3 DNA: TGTGCCAGCAGCTTGGCTGGGGCCAACGTCCTGACTTTC. This encodes CASSLAGANVLTF.